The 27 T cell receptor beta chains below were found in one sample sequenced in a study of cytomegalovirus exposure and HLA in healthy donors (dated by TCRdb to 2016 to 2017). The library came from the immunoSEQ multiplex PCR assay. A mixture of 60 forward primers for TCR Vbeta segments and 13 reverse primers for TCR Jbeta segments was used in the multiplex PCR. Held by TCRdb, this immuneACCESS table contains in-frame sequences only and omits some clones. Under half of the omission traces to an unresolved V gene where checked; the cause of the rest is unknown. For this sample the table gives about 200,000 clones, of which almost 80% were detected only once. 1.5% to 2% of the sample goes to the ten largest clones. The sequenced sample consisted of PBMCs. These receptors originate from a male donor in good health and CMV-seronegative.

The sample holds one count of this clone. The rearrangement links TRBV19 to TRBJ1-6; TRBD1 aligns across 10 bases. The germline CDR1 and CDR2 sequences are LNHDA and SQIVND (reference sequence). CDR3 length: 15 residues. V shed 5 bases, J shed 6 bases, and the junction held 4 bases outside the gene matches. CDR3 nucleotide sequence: TGTGCCAGTAGTCCCCGGGACAGGGGTAATTCACCCCTCCACTTT. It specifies CASSPRDRGNSPLHF.

The CDR3 coding sequence is TGTGCCAGTAGTCCGCGGGGCTCCTACGAGCAGTACTTC. Translating it yields CASSPRGSYEQYF. The chain employs TRBV19 and TRBJ2-7, with D maybe TRBD2 (6 bases). V lost 5 bases and J lost 0, with 8 bases in between. CDR1 is LNHDA and CDR2 is SQIVND in the germline V gene (reference sequence). The length of the CDR3 is 13 residues.

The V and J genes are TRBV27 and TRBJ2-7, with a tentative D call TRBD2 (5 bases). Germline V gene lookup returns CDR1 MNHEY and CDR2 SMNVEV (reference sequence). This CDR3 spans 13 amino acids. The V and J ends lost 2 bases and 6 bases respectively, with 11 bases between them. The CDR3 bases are TGTGCCAGCAGTTTAGGACTCTCGGGCGAGCAGTACTTC. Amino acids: CASSLGLSGEQYF.

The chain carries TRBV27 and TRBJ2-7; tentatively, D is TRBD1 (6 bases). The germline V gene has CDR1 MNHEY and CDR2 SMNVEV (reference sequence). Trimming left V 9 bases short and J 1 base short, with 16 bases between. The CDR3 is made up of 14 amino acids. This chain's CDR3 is CASSTGTFSYEQYF. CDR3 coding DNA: TGTGCCAGTTCGACCGGGACATTTTCCTACGAGCAGTACTTC.

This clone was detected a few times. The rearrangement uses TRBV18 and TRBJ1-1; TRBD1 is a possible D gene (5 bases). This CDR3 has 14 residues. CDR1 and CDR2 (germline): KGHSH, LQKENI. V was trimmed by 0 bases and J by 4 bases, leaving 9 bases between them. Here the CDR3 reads CASSPPTGGTEAFF. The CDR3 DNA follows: TGTGCCAGCTCACCACCGACGGGGGGCACTGAAGCTTTCTTT. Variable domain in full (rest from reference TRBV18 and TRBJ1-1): NAGVMQNPRHLVRRRGQEARLRCSPMKGHSHVYWYRQLPEEGLKFMVYLQKENIIDESGMPKERFSAEFPKEGPSILRIQQVVRGDSAAYFCASSPPTGGTEAFFGQGTRLTVV.

CDR3 amino acids: CSGREDRGGEQYF. CDR3 bases: TGCAGCGGCCGGGAGGACAGGGGAGGCGAGCAGTACTTC. This chain connects TRBV29-1 to TRBJ2-7; 9 positions agree with TRBD1. Germline lookup yields CDR1 SQVTM and CDR2 ANQGSEA. Trimming cost V 7 bases and J 6 bases; bases outside gene matches: 10. The length of the CDR3 is 13 residues.

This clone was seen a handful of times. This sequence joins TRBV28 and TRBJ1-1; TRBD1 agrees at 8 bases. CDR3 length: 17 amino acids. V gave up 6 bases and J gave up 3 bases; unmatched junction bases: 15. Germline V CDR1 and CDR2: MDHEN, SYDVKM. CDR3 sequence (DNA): TGTGCCAGCAGCTTCCAGGGGGCGAGGTCTGGGTACACTGAAGCTTTCTTT. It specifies CASSFQGARSGYTEAFF.

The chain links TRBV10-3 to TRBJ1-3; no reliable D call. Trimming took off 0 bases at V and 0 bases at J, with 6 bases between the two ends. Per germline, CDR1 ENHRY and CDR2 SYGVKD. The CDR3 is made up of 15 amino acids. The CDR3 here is CAISESRSSGNTIYF. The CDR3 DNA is TGTGCCATCAGTGAGTCCCGGTCCTCTGGAAACACCATATATTTT.

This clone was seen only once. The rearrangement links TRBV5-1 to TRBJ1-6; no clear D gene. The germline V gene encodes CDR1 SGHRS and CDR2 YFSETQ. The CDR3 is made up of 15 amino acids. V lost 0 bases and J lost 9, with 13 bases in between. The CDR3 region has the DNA TGCGCCAGCAGCTTGGAAATCCTAAGCGGTTCACCCCTCCACTTT. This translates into CASSLEILSGSPLHF.

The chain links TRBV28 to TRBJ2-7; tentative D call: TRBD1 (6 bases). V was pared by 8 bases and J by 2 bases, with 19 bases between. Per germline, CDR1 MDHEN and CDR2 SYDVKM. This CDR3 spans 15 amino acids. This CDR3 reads CASGDKVMPPYEQYF. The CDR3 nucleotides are TGTGCCAGCGGGGACAAAGTGATGCCGCCCTACGAGCAGTACTTC.

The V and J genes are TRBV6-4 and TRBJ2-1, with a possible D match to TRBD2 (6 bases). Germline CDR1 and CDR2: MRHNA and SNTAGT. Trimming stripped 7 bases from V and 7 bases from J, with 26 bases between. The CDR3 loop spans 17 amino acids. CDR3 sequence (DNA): TGTGCCAGCACCACCTATCAGCTGTGGCGGGGCAAGAATGAGCAGTTCTTC. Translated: CASTTYQLWRGKNEQFF.

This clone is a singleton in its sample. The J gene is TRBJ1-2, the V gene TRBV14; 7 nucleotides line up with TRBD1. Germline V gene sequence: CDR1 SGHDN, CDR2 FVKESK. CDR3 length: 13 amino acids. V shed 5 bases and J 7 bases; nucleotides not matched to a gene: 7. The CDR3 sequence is CASSGRQGGGYTF. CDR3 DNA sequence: TGTGCCAGCAGCGGTCGACAGGGAGGTGGCTACACCTTC.

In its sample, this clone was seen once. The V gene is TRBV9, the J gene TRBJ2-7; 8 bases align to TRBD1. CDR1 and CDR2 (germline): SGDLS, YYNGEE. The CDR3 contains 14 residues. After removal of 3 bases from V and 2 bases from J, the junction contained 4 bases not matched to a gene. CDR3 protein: CASSGDRTTYEQYF. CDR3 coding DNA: TGTGCCAGCAGCGGGGACAGGACAACCTACGAGCAGTACTTC. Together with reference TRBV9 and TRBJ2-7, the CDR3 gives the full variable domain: DSGVTQTPKHLITATGQRVTLRCSPRSGDLSVYWYQQSLDQGLQFLIQYYNGEERAKGNILERFSAQQFPDLHSELNLSSLELGDSALYFCASSGDRTTYEQYFGPGTRLTVT.

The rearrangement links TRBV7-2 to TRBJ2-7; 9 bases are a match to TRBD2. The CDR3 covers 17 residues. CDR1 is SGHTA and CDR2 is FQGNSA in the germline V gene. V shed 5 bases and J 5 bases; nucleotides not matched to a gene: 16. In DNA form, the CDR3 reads TGTGCCAGCAGCCCCCATTGGCTAGCGGGGAGGTCGGACGAGCAGTACTTC. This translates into CASSPHWLAGRSDEQYF.

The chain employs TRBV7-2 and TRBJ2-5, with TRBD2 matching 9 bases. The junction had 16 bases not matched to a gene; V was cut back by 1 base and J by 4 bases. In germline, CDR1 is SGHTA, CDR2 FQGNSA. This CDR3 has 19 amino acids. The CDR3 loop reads CASSLGFSGRLLFGETQYF. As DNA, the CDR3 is TGTGCCAGCAGCTTAGGGTTTAGCGGGAGACTATTATTTGGAGAGACCCAGTACTTC. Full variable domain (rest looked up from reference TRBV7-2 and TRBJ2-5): GAGVSQSPSNKVTEKGKDVELRCDPISGHTALYWYRQSLGQGLEFLIYFQGNSAPDKSGLPSDRFSAERTGGSVSTLTIQRTQQEDSAVYLCASSLGFSGRLLFGETQYFGPGTRLLVL.

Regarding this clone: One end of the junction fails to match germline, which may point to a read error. The CDR3 region is CASRSNRGYSF. In nucleotides, the CDR3 is TGTGCCAGCAGATCCAACAGGGGATACTCCTTC. The rearrangement links TRBV6-5 to TRBJ1-2; TRBD1 aligns across 7 bases. This CDR3 is built from 11 residues. Germline lookup yields CDR1 MNHEY and CDR2 SVGAGI.

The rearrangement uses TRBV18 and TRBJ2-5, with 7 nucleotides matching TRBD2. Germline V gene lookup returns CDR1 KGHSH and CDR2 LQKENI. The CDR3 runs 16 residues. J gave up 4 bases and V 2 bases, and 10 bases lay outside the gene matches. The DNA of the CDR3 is TGTGCCAGCTCACCATTCGCGGGACTACCATCAGAGACCCAGTACTTC. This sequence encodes CASSPFAGLPSETQYF.

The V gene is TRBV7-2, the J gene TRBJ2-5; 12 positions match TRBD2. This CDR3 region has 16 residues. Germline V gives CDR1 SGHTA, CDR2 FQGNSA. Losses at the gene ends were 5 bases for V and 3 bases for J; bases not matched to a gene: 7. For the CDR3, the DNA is TGTGCCAGCAGCGAACTAGCGGGGGGATTTAAAGAGACCCAGTACTTC. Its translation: CASSELAGGFKETQYF.

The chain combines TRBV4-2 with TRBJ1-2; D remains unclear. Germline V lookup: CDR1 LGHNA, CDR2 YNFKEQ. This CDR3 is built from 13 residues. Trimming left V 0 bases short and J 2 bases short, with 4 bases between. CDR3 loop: CASSQEENYGYTF. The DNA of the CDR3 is TGTGCCAGCAGCCAAGAGGAGAACTATGGCTACACCTTC.

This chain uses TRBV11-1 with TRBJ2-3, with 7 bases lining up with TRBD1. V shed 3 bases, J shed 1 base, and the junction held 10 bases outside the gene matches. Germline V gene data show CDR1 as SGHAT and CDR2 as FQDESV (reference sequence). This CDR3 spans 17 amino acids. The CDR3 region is CASSFGGPGQRTDTQYF. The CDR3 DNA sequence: TGTGCCAGCAGCTTCGGAGGACCGGGACAGCGCACAGATACGCAGTATTTT.

CDR3 residues: CASRSGGVTYNEQFF. The CDR3 DNA is TGTGCCAGTAGATCGGGGGGGGTAACCTACAATGAGCAGTTCTTC. The chain couples TRBV19 to TRBJ2-1; 8 bases fit TRBD2. Germline trimming cut 6 bases from V and 2 bases from J; bases unmatched to any gene: 6. The CDR3 loop spans 15 amino acids. The germline gives CDR1 LNHDA, CDR2 SQIVND (reference sequence). Complete variable domain (other parts from reference TRBV19 and TRBJ2-1): DGGITQSPKYLFRKEGQNVTLSCEQNLNHDAMYWYRQDPGQGLRLIYYSQIVNDFQKGDIAEGYSVSREKKESFPLTVTSAQKNPTAFYLCASRSGGVTYNEQFFGPGTRLTVL.

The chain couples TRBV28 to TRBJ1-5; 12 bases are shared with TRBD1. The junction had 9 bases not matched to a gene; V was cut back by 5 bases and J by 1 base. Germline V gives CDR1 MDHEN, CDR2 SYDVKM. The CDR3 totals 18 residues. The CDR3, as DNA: TGTGCCAGCAGTCCCGGGACAGGGGGCTTGGTGAGCAATCAGCCCCAGCATTTT. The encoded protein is CASSPGTGGLVSNQPQHF.

The CDR3 DNA reads TGTGCCAGTAGTCCGTCGTTCGTAGAGGCTCACCACAATTCACCCCTCCACTTT. Translating gives CASSPSFVEAHHNSPLHF. The chain is built from TRBV19 and TRBJ1-6; no clear D gene. There are 18 residues in the CDR3. Between the trimmed V and J ends, which lost 5 bases and 7 bases, there was a span of 24 bases. Germline assignment: CDR1 LNHDA and CDR2 SQIVND (reference sequence). Full variable domain (outside the CDR3, taken from reference TRBV19 and TRBJ1-6): DGGITQSPKYLFRKEGQNVTLSCEQNLNHDAMYWYRQDPGQGLRLIYYSQIVNDFQKGDIAEGYSVSREKKESFPLTVTSAQKNPTAFYLCASSPSFVEAHHNSPLHFGNGTRLTVT.

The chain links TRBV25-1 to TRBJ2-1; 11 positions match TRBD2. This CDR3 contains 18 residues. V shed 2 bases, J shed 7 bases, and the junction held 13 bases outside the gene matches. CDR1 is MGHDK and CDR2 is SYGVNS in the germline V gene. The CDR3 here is CASSEGGFSGRARNEQFF. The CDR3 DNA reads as TGTGCCAGCAGTGAAGGGGGATTTAGCGGGAGGGCCCGAAATGAGCAGTTCTTC.

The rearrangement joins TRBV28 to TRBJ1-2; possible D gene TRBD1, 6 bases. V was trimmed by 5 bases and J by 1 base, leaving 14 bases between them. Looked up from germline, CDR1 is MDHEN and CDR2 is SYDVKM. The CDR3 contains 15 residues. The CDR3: CASSIQGTFNYGYTF. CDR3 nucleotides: TGTGCCAGCAGTATACAGGGAACCTTTAACTATGGCTACACCTTC.

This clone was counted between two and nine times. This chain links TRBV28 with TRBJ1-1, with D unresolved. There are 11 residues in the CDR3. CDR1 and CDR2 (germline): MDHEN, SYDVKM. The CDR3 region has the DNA TGTGTCCTGGAGTTCGACACTGAAGCTTTCTTT. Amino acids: CVLEFDTEAFF. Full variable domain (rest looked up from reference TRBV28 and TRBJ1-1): DVKVTQSSRYLVKRTGEKVFLECVQDMDHENMFWYRQDPGLGLRLIYFSYDVKMKEKGDIPEGYSVSREKKERFSLILESASTNQTSMYLCVLEFDTEAFFGQGTRLTVV.

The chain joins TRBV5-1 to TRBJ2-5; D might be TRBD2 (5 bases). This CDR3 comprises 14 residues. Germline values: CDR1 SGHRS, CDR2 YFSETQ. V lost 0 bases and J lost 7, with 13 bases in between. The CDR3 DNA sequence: TGCGCCAGCAGCTTGGGTCAGGCCGAGGGGACCCAGTACTTC. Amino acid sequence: CASSLGQAEGTQYF.